These 21 T cell receptor beta chains were sequenced from one sample in a study of T-cell reconstitution after alpha-beta-depleted transplantation in children. The TCRbeta library was prepared with unique molecular identifiers. In TCRdb, the PCR reads were re-called with MiXCR into one record per CDR3 protein. The sample contains around 240,000 distinct CDR3 sequences, around 8% of which appear only once. The sample in question was PBMCs, mostly from graft donor cells, obtained 180 days after TCRalphabeta/CD19-depleted stem cell transplant. These receptors were taken from a male patient between 5 and 17 years old who had a stem cell transplant for acute lymphoblastic leukemia, so the T cells may come from the graft donor.

This clonotype was seen ten or more times. The J gene is TRBJ2-3, the V gene TRBV25-1, with 13 bases identical to TRBD2. Germline-derived CDR1 and CDR2 are MGHDK and SYGVNS. CDR3 size: 17 residues. V lost 4 bases and J lost 5; bases outside the gene matches: 9. Written as DNA, the CDR3 is TGTGCCAGCAGTGTCGGACTAGCGGGAGCGCTTAGAGATACGCAGTATTTT. It yields the protein CASSVGLAGALRDTQYF.

In its sample, this clonotype was seen many times. The chain uses TRBV5-1 and TRBJ2-7; D is possibly TRBD1 (5 bases). This CDR3 spans 14 amino acids. Between the trimmed V and J ends, which lost 6 bases and 4 bases, there was a span of 17 bases. The germline V gene encodes CDR1 SGHRS and CDR2 YFSETQ. CDR3 nucleotide sequence: TGCGCCAGCACTTTTCACAGGCGAATATACGAGCAGTACTTC. Translating gives CASTFHRRIYEQYF. The complete variable domain, with remaining parts taken from reference TRBV5-1 and TRBJ2-7, reads KAGVTQTPRYLIKTRGQQVTLSCSPISGHRSVSWYQQTPGQGLQFLFEYFSETQRNKGNFPGRFSGRQFSNSRSEMNVSTLELGDSALYLCASTFHRRIYEQYFGPGTRLTVT.

The chain has TRBV7-2 and TRBJ1-5; TRBD1 aligns across 7 bases. Per germline, CDR1 SGHTA and CDR2 FQGNSA. V lost 6 bases, J lost 6 bases, and 8 bases stayed unmatched. The CDR3 covers 14 residues. This CDR3 is CASSRQGAGQPQHF. The CDR3 DNA reads TGTGCCAGCAGTCGACAGGGCGCAGGTCAGCCCCAGCATTTT.

This clonotype was seen many times. The chain links TRBV7-3 to TRBJ2-2; perhaps TRBD2 as D (6 bases). The CDR3 sequence is 15 residues long. Germline V CDR1 and CDR2: SGHTA, FQGTGA. V lost 5 bases and J 1 base, leaving 11 bases between the germline ends. The CDR3 DNA follows: TGTGCCAGCAGCGATTACGGGGGGAACACCGGGGAGCTGTTTTTT. Its protein product is CASSDYGGNTGELFF. The full variable domain, in which reference TRBV7-3 and TRBJ2-2 provide the parts outside the CDR3, is GAGVSQTPSNKVTEKGKYVELRCDPISGHTALYWYRQSLGQGPEFLIYFQGTGAADDSGLPNDRFFAVRPEGSVSTLKIQRTERGDSAVYLCASSDYGGNTGELFFGEGSRLTVL.

At least ten counts were recorded for this clonotype. CDR3 amino acids: CASSLAVGDEQFF. The CDR3 coding sequence is TGTGCCAGCAGCTTAGCTGTGGGTGATGAGCAGTTCTTC. This chain links TRBV7-9 with TRBJ2-1; D is uncertain. Trimming cost V 0 bases and J 8 bases, with 8 bases left between them. Per the germline V gene, CDR1 is SEHNR and CDR2 is FQNEAQ (reference sequence). The CDR3 runs to 13 residues.

This clonotype has ten or more counts. The CDR3 bases are TGCAGTGCTAGATGGGGGGCTGTCGAGCAGTACTTC. This gives the protein CSARWGAVEQYF. V and J are TRBV20-1 and TRBJ2-7, with D perhaps TRBD1 or TRBD2 (6 bases each). CDR3 length equals 12 residues. Germline V lookup: CDR1 DFQATT, CDR2 SNEGSKA (reference sequence). The V end was cut by 2 bases, the J end by 6 bases, with 11 bases between.

This clonotype occurred many times. The chain uses TRBV11-2 and TRBJ2-1; perhaps TRBD1 as D (5 bases). CDR1 is SGHAT and CDR2 is FQNNGV in the germline V gene. The CDR3 covers 16 residues. The V gene lost 0 bases and the J gene lost 4 bases, with 13 bases spanning the gap. CDR3 in DNA: TGTGCCAGCAGCTTAGAACGCTTAGGGGCTTACAATGAGCAGTTCTTC. Translating gives CASSLERLGAYNEQFF.

This clonotype was found many times. V and J are TRBV5-1 and TRBJ2-7, with D possibly TRBD2 on 6 matching bases. Trimming took off 4 bases at V and 3 bases at J, with 11 bases between the two ends. This CDR3 has 13 residues. The germline V gene has CDR1 SGHRS and CDR2 YFSETQ. The CDR3 sequence is CASSVEGYYEQYF. CDR3 DNA sequence: TGCGCCAGCAGCGTGGAGGGGTACTACGAGCAGTACTTC.

This clonotype was detected many times. The genes are TRBV4-1 and TRBJ2-3; a weak D match, TRBD2 (5 bases). The CDR3 loop spans 14 amino acids. Trimming shortened V by 1 base and J by 5 bases, and 10 bases separated the two germline ends. CDR1 is MGHRA, CDR2 YSYEKL, per germline. The CDR3 DNA reads TGCGCCAGCAGCCAAGGGTCTGCGGGAGATACGCAGTATTTT. Residues: CASSQGSAGDTQYF.

This sequence joins TRBV12-3 or TRBV12-4 and TRBJ2-4, with 7 bases fitting TRBD1. CDR3 size: 18 residues. After removal of 4 bases from V and 1 base from J, the junction contained 13 bases not matched to a gene. The chain's CDR3 is CASSSGKTGWKAKNIQYF. Written as DNA, the CDR3 is TGTGCCAGCAGTTCCGGAAAGACAGGGTGGAAGGCCAAAAACATTCAGTACTTC.

This clonotype has a count of ten or more. CDR3 amino acids: CASSLDRASTDTQYF. Here the CDR3 DNA reads TGCGCCAGCAGCTTGGACAGAGCTAGCACAGATACGCAGTATTTT. J is TRBJ2-3 and V is TRBV5-1; the D is unclear. Trimming stripped 0 bases from V and 0 bases from J, with 8 bases between. Germline-derived CDR1 and CDR2 are SGHRS and YFSETQ. The length of the CDR3 is 15 residues.

This clonotype came up a few times. The chain carries TRBV27 and TRBJ1-5; D remains ambiguous. The CDR3 sequence is 13 residues long. Germline-derived CDR1 and CDR2 are MNHEY and SMNVEV (reference sequence). V dropped 3 bases and J dropped 2 bases, with 5 bases sitting between them. CDR3 bases: TGTGCCAGCAGTTTTGTCGGCAATCAGCCCCAGCATTTT. Protein sequence: CASSFVGNQPQHF.

The sample holds many counts of this clonotype. The chain links TRBV6-2 or TRBV6-3 to TRBJ2-5, with 7 bases lining up with TRBD2. The CDR3 length is 13 residues. Germline CDR1 MNHEY, CDR2 SVGEGT. V dropped 4 bases and J dropped 4; count of bases not matched to a gene: 3. The chain's CDR3 is CASSFGGLETQYF. The CDR3, as DNA: TGTGCCAGCAGTTTCGGGGGGTTAGAGACCCAGTACTTC.

This clonotype appeared many times. V gene TRBV4-3 combines with J gene TRBJ2-2, with D possibly matching TRBD2 (6 bases). Between the trimmed V and J ends, which lost 0 bases and 0 bases, there was a span of 8 bases. The germline V gene has CDR1 LGHNA and CDR2 YSLEER. The CDR3 length is 16 residues. This CDR3 reads CASSQDKRANTGELFF. CDR3 DNA sequence: TGCGCCAGCAGCCAAGATAAGCGGGCGAACACCGGGGAGCTGTTTTTT.

This clonotype was counted ten times or more. The gene calls are TRBV5-1 and TRBJ2-7; TRBD1 aligns across 7 bases. Germline V gives CDR1 SGHRS, CDR2 YFSETQ. V shed 4 bases and J 0 bases; nucleotides not matched to a gene: 4. This CDR3 is built from 14 residues. In DNA, the CDR3 is TGCGCCAGCAGCCAACAGGGGAGCTCCTACGAGCAGTACTTC. This sequence encodes CASSQQGSSYEQYF. The complete variable domain, with remaining parts taken from reference TRBV5-1 and TRBJ2-7, reads KAGVTQTPRYLIKTRGQQVTLSCSPISGHRSVSWYQQTPGQGLQFLFEYFSETQRNKGNFPGRFSGRQFSNSRSEMNVSTLELGDSALYLCASSQQGSSYEQYFGPGTRLTVT.

This clonotype was seen repeatedly, ten times or more. The chain recombines TRBV19 with TRBJ2-6; TRBD1 matches 10 bases. Trimming took 2 bases from V and 0 from J; bases not matched to a gene: 4. Per germline, CDR1 LNHDA and CDR2 SQIVND (reference sequence). This CDR3 region has 18 residues. The DNA for the CDR3 is TGTGCCAGTAGTATAACGGGACAGGGGCACTCTGGGGCCAACGTCCTGACTTTC. Translated: CASSITGQGHSGANVLTF.

This clonotype has a count of ten or more. The V gene is TRBV21-1, the J gene TRBJ2-7; the D segment call TRBD1 is taken from the table without a DNA check. TRBV21-1 is tagged as a pseudogene. The CDR3 sequence is 11 residues long. The CDR3, as DNA: TGTGCCAGCAGCAAAGAGGGGGGACAGTGCTTC. Amino acid sequence: CASSKEGGQCF.

This clonotype was seen at least ten times. Here the CDR3 DNA reads TGTGCCAGCCCCACTGGGACTGAAGCTTTCTTT. It yields the protein CASPTGTEAFF. The chain employs TRBV6-1 and TRBJ1-1, with D unclear. The ends were cut back, 8 bases at V and 5 bases at J, with 9 bases in the middle. Germline assignment: CDR1 MNHNS and CDR2 SASEGT. The CDR3 covers 11 residues.

In regard to this clonotype: A read error may be the cause here, since a much bigger clone is one base away. The chain combines TRBV13 with TRBJ1-1, with 8 nucleotides matching TRBD1. CDR1 and CDR2 from the germline V gene are PRHDT and FYEKMQ (reference sequence). The CDR3 totals 15 residues. The CDR3 is CARSLGDRGGTEAFF. The DNA of the CDR3 is TGTGCCAGAAGCTTGGGAGACAGGGGAGGCACTGAAGCTTTCTTT. The whole variable domain, filled in from reference TRBV13 and TRBJ1-1, reads AAGVIQSPRHLIKEKRETATLKCYPIPRHDTVYWYQQGPGQDPQFLISFYEKMQSDKGSIPDRFSAQQFSDYHSELNMSSLELGDSALYFCARSLGDRGGTEAFFGQGTRLTVV.

The genes are TRBV7-6 and TRBJ1-6; 11 nucleotides match TRBD1. V lost 3 bases and J lost 7; bases outside the gene matches: 2. CDR3 size: 15 residues. The germline CDR1 and CDR2 sequences are SGHVS and FNYEAQ. The CDR3 DNA follows: TGTGCCAGCAGCTTGGGACAGGGGGTAAATTCACCCCTCCACTTT. Translating gives CASSLGQGVNSPLHF.

This clonotype was counted ten times or more. The chain couples TRBV5-1 to TRBJ1-2; 8 nucleotides line up with TRBD1. Germline-derived CDR1 and CDR2 are SGHRS and YFSETQ. The CDR3 length is 15 residues. J gave up 4 bases and V 0 bases, and 5 bases lay outside the gene matches. The CDR3 DNA reads TGCGCCAGCAGCTTGGAGTCAGGGGGCGGCTATGGCTACACCTTC. Translation gives CASSLESGGGYGYTF.